The source of this T cell receptor beta chain is a study of T cells after yellow fever vaccination. Looking at the study overall: Preparation of fractions with low cell numbers was performed using SMART-Seq v4 Ultra Low Input.

Study outcomes and limitations: Abundant bulk-population clonotypes could contaminate the FACS-sorted repertoires. Subsequent booster samples again held most clones from primary vaccination (96% CD4, nearly 90% CD8).

Generation of TCR cDNA used 5'RACE template switching (which added a universal primer site and UMIs). Each CDR3 protein is one row after TCRdb ran MiXCR on the 5' RACE reads. The sample yields fewer than 450,000 distinct CDR3 sequences, roughly 11% seen once. With regard to this clonotype: Its antigen is still unknown.

This specimen was PBMCs, taken on the day of the first yellow fever vaccination. This receptor was identified in a man aged 18-30 years who received the YFV17D yellow fever vaccine.

For the CDR3, the DNA is TGTGCCAGCAGCGTACTCGGTTATGGGGGAGATCAGCCCCAGCATTTT. Encoded protein: CASSVLGYGGDQPQHF. The chain combines TRBV9 with TRBJ1-5, with D maybe TRBD1 (5 bases). Trimming left V 1 base short and J 5 bases short, with 16 bases between. The CDR3 contains 16 residues. Germline V gives CDR1 SGDLS, CDR2 YYNGEE. The variable domain in full, with the rest retrieved from reference TRBV9 and TRBJ1-5, is DSGVTQTPKHLITATGQRVTLRCSPRSGDLSVYWYQQSLDQGLQFLIQYYNGEERAKGNILERFSAQQFPDLHSELNLSSLELGDSALYFCASSVLGYGGDQPQHFGDGTRLSIL.